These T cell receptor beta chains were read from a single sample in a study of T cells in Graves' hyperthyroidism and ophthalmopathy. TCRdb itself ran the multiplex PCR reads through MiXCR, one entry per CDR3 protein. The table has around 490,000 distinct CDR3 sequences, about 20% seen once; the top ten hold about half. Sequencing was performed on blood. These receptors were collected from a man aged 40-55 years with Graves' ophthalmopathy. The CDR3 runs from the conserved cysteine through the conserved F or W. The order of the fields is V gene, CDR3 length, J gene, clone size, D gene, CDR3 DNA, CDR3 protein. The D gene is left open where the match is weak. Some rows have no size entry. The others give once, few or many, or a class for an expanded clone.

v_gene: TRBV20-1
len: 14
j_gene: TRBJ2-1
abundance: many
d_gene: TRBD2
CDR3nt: TGCAGTGCTAGAGACCCGAGGAGCGGGGATGAGCAGTTCTTC
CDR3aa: CSARDPRSGDEQFF

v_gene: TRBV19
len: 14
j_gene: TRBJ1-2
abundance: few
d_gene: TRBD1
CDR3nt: TGTGCCAGTAGTATAGCCCCGGGACAGTATGGCTACACCTTC
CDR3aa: CASSIAPGQYGYTF

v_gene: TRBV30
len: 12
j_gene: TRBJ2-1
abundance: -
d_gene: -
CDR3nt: TGTGCCTGTTTGGGGGTGATCAATGAGCAGTTCTTC
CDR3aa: CACLGVINEQFF

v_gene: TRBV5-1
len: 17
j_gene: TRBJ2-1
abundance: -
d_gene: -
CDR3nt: TGCGCCAGCAGCTCAGGCCTAGGGGGCGGGAGAGACAATGAGCAGTTCTTC
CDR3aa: CASSSGLGGGRDNEQFF

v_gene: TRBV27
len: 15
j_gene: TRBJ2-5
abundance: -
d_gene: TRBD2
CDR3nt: TGTGCCAGCGGGCGTAGCGGGAGGTCTGAAGAGACCCAGTACTTC
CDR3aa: CASGRSGRSEETQYF

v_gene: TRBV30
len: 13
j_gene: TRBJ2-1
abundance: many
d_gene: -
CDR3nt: TGTGCCTGGAGTGTACGGAGGGCCAATGAGCAGTTCTTC
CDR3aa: CAWSVRRANEQFF

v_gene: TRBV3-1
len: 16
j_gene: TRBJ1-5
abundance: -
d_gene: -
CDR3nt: TGTGCCAGCAGCCAAGGGAGGGCAGGCTATCATCAGCCCCAGCATTTT
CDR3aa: CASSQGRAGYHQPQHF

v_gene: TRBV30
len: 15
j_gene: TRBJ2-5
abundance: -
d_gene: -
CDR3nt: TGTGCCTGGAGTGTAGGTCGACAGGCCATCTGGACCCAGTACTTC
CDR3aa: CAWSVGRQAIWTQYF

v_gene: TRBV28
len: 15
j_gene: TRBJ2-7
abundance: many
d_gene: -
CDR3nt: TGTGCCAGCAGTTTGAGGAGGGAGCACGCCTACGAGCAGTACTTC
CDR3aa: CASSLRREHAYEQYF

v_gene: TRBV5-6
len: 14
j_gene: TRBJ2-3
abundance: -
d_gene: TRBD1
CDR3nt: TGTGCCAGCATACGCGACAGGGAGTTAGATACGCAGTATTTT
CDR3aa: CASIRDRELDTQYF

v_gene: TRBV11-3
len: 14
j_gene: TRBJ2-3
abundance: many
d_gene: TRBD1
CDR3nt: TGTGCCAGCAGCCGTCCAGGGGGCCCAGATACGCAGTATTTT
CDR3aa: CASSRPGGPDTQYF

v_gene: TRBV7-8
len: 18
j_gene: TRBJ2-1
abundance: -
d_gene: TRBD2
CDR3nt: TGTGCCAGCAGCTTAGTCCCTAGCGGGAGGGCCGGGTACAATGAGCAGTTCTTC
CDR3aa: CASSLVPSGRAGYNEQFF

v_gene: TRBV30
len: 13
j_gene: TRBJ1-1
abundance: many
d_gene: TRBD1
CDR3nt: TGTGCCGGGGGGACACAGGGGAGCACTGAAGCTTTCTTT
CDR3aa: CAGGTQGSTEAFF

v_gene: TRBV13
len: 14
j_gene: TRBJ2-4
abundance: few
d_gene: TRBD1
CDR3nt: TGTGCCAGCAGCCGGACAGGGACCAAAAACATTCAGTACTTC
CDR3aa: CASSRTGTKNIQYF

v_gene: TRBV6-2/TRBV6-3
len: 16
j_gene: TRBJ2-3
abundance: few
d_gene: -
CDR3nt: TGTGCCAGCCTCACTGTTAGAACAGACCAGCATGATACGCAGTATTTT
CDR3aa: CASLTVRTDQHDTQYF

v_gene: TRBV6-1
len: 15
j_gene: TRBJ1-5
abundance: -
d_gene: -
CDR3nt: TGTGCCAGCAGTCCCCAGACAGTTAGCAATCAGCCCCAGCATTTT
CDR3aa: CASSPQTVSNQPQHF

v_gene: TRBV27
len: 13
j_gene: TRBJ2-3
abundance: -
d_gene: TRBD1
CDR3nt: TGTGCCAGCAGTTCCCTCTCCAGGGGGACGCAGTATTTT
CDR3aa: CASSSLSRGTQYF

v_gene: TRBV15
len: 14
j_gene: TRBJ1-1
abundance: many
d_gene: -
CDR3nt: TGTGCCACCAGCAGGGACAGAGCGAACACTGAAGCTTTCTTT
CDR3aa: CATSRDRANTEAFF

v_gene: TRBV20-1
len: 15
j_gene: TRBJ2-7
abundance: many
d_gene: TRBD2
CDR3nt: TGCAGTGCTAGCCCTCTGGGCGGGGGGGAGTCCGAGCAGTACTTC
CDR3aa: CSASPLGGGESEQYF

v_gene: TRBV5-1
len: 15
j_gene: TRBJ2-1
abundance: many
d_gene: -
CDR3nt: TGCGCCAGCAGCGCCGGGGTACAAACTTACAATGAGCAGTTCTTC
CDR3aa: CASSAGVQTYNEQFF

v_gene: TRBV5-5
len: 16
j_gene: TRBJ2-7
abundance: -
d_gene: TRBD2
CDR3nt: TGTGCCAGCAGCTTGTTCCAACTAGCGGGGGGTAGCGAGCAGTACTTC
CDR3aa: CASSLFQLAGGSEQYF

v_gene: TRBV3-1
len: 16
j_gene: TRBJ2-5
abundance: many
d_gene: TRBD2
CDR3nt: TGTGCCAGCAGCCAAGGACTAGCGGGAGATGTAAAGACCCAGTACTTC
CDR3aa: CASSQGLAGDVKTQYF

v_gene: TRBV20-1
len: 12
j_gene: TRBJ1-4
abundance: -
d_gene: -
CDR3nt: TGCGGCGCTCCCCGCTGGGGCGAAAAACTGTTTTTT
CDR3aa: CGAPRWGEKLFF

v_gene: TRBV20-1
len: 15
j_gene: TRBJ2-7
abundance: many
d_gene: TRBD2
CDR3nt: TGCAGTGCTATTCGGCTAGCGGCTACCTCCTACGAGCAGTACTTC
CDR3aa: CSAIRLAATSYEQYF

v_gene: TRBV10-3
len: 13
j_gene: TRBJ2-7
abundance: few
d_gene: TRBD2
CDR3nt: TGTGCCACCCGACTAGCGAGCTCCTACGAGCAGTACTTC
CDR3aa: CATRLASSYEQYF

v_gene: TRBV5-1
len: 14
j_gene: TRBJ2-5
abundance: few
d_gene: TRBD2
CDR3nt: TGCGCCAGCAGCCGGGGGGGGGCGGAAGAGACCCAGTACTTC
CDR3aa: CASSRGGAEETQYF

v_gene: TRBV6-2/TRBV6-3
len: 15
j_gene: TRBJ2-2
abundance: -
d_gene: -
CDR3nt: TGTGCCAGCAGTCCGGCCCAGGGTAACACCCGGGAGCTGTTTTTT
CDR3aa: CASSPAQGNTRELFF

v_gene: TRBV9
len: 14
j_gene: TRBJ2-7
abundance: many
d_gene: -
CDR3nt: TGTGCCAGCAGCGTAGGCGGGCTCTCCTACGAGCAGTACTTC
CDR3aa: CASSVGGLSYEQYF

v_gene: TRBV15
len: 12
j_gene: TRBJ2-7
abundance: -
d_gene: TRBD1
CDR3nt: TGTGCCACCAGCAGGAGGACAGGCGAGCAGTACTTC
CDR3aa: CATSRRTGEQYF

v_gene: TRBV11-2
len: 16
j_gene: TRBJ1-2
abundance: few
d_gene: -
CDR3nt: TGTGCCAGCAGCTTAGTTGTCGCCCTTAATCTACGTAGCTACACCTTC
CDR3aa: CASSLVVALNLRSYTF

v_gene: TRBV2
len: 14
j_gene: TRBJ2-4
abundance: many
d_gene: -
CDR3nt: TGTGCCAGCATCCCAGACAGGCTTGGAAACATTCAGTACTTC
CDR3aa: CASIPDRLGNIQYF

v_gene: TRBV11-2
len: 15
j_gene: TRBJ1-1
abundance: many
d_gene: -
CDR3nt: TGTGCCAGCAGCTTAGTGGGCAGTAATCTTGCTGTGGCTTTCTTT
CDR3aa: CASSLVGSNLAVAFF

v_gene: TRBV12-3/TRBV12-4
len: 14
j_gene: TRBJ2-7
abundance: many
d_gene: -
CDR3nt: TGTGCCAGCAGCCCTGGGGGTAGGGTCGGCGAGCAGTACTTC
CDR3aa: CASSPGGRVGEQYF

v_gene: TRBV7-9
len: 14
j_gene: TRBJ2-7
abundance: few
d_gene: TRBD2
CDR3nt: TGTGCCAGCAGCCCTAGCGGGCACACGGTCGAGCAGTACTTC
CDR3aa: CASSPSGHTVEQYF

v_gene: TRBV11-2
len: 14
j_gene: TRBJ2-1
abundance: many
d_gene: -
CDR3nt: TGTGCCAGCACCCGGGACCAACAGTACAATGAGCAGTTCTTC
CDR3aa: CASTRDQQYNEQFF

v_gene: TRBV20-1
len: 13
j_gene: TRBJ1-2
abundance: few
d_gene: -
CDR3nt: TGCAGTGCTAACCAAGAATCGAACTATGGCTACACCTTC
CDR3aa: CSANQESNYGYTF

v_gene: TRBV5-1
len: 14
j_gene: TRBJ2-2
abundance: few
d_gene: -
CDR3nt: TGCGCCAGCAGCTTCGACAGATTCACCGGGGAGCTGTTTTTT
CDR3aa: CASSFDRFTGELFF

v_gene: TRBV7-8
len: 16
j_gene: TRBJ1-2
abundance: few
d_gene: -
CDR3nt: TGTGCCAGCAGCTTAATTCCGGGCGGGGATAACTATGGCTACACCTTC
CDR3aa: CASSLIPGGDNYGYTF

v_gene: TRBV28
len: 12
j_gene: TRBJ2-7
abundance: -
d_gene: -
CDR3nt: TGTGCCAGCGAGCGACTAGGCAATGAGCAGTACTTC
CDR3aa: CASERLGNEQYF

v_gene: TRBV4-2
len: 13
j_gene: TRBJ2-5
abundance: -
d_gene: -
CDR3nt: TGTGCCAGCAGCCAAGGGGAAGTAGAGACCCAGTACTTC
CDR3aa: CASSQGEVETQYF

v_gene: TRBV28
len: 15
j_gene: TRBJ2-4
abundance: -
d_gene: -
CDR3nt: TGTGCCAGCACCTTGGGCTCCTTAGTCAAAAACATTCAGTACTTC
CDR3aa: CASTLGSLVKNIQYF